One sample yielded the 7 T cell receptor beta chains listed below, sequenced in a study of technical replicates of blood from a few donors. Clones were read by immunoSEQ multiplex PCR, and TCRdb kept only the in-frame ones, dropping some. The sample has about 56,000 clones; roughly 95% are singletons. Sequencing input: PBMCs. The receptor source for this set is a human donor in good health. Some clones in this sample may be carry-over from other donors' samples.

This chain links TRBV2 with TRBJ1-2; possible D gene TRBD1, 6 bases. The germline V gene has CDR1 SNHLY and CDR2 FYNNEI. The CDR3 has 14 residues. Trimming took off 5 bases at V and 8 bases at J, with 18 bases between the two ends. In DNA, the CDR3 is TGTGCCAGCAGTTTCGACCGACAGGTTAACGGCTACACCTTC. This gives the protein CASSFDRQVNGYTF.

The V gene is TRBV28, the J gene TRBJ1-2; D is ambiguous. CDR3 length: 12 residues. V was clipped by 7 bases and J by 3 bases, with 9 bases between them. Germline CDR1 and CDR2: MDHEN and SYDVKM. The CDR3 reads CASTGRDYGYTF. CDR3 nucleotides: TGTGCCAGCACCGGGAGAGACTATGGCTACACCTTC.

CDR3 residues: CASSHGLAGFTGELFF. The CDR3 coding sequence is TGTGCCAGCAGCCACGGACTAGCGGGGTTCACCGGGGAGCTGTTTTTT. The chain couples TRBV14 to TRBJ2-2, with TRBD2 identical over 12 bases. The V gene's germline CDR1 is SGHDN and CDR2 FVKESK. The junction had 3 bases not matched to a gene; V was cut back by 3 bases and J by 4 bases. The CDR3 contains 16 residues.

About this clone: At one end the junction does not follow the germline gene, possibly because of a read error. V and J are TRBV5-4 and TRBJ2-1; no clear D. The germline gives CDR1 SGHNT, CDR2 YYREEE (reference sequence). The CDR3 consists of 15 residues. The CDR3 DNA is TGTGCCAGCAGCTCCCCCGAAGACTCCTTCAATGAGCAGTTCTTC. Its translation: CASSSPEDSFNEQFF.

This chain connects TRBV6-6 to TRBJ2-7; D is unresolved. The CDR3 is made up of 15 amino acids. Between the trimmed V and J ends, which lost 0 bases and 3 bases, there was a span of 12 bases. Germline CDR1 reads MNHNY; CDR2 reads SVGAGI (reference sequence). The CDR3 loop is CASSYSGQMYYEQYF. The CDR3 region has the DNA TGTGCCAGCAGTTACTCGGGCCAGATGTACTACGAGCAGTACTTC.

The genes are TRBV11-2 and TRBJ2-7, with D possibly TRBD2 on 6 matching bases. This CDR3 region has 12 residues. CDR1 is SGHAT, CDR2 FQNNGV, per germline. Trimming took 4 bases from V and 6 from J, leaving 10 bases between them. The CDR3 loop reads CASSWMGGEQYF. For the CDR3, the DNA is TGTGCCAGCAGCTGGATGGGGGGCGAGCAGTACTTC.

This chain uses TRBV4-1 with TRBJ2-7; 9 nucleotides agree with TRBD1. Germline CDR1 reads MGHRA; CDR2 reads YSYEKL. The CDR3 is 17 residues long. Unmatched junction bases numbered 11, after V lost 3 bases and J lost 2 bases. The CDR3 region has the DNA TGCGCCAGCAGCCAGGGTACCCGGACAGGGGATACCTACGAGCAGTACTTC. Protein product: CASSQGTRTGDTYEQYF.